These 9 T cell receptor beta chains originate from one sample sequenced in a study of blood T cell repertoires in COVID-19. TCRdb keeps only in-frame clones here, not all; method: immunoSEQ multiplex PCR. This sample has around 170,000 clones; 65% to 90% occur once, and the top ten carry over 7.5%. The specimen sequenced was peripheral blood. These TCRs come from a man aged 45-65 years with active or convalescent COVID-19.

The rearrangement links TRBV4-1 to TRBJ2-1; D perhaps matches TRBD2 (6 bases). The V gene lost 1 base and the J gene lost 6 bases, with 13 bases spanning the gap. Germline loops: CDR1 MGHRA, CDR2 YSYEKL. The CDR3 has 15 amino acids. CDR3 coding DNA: TGCGCCAGCAGCCAAGGGCCGGGACTTTCCAATGAGCAGTTCTTC. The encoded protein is CASSQGPGLSNEQFF.

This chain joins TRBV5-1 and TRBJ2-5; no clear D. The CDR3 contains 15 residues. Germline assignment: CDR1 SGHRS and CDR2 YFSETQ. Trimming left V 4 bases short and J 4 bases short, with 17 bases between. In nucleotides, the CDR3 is TGCGCCAGCAGCCCCTCGAGGCCCCCCGGAGAGACCCAGTACTTC. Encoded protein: CASSPSRPPGETQYF.

CDR3 DNA sequence: TGCAGTGCTAGTTTGGGGGCGGGCACCGGGGAGCTGTTTTTT. This sequence encodes CSASLGAGTGELFF. The chain has TRBV20-1 and TRBJ2-2, with D perhaps TRBD1 (6 bases). The V end was cut by 3 bases, the J end by 4 bases, with 12 bases between. Germline CDR1 DFQATT, CDR2 SNEGSKA (reference sequence). This CDR3 spans 14 amino acids.

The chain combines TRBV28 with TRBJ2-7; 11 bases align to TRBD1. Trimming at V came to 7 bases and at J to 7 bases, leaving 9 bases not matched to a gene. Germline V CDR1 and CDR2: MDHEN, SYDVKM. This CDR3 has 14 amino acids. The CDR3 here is CASTPGQGVWEQYF. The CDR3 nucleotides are TGTGCCAGCACCCCGGGACAGGGGGTTTGGGAGCAGTACTTC. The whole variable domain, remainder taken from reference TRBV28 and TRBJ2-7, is DVKVTQSSRYLVKRTGEKVFLECVQDMDHENMFWYRQDPGLGLRLIYFSYDVKMKEKGDIPEGYSVSREKKERFSLILESASTNQTSMYLCASTPGQGVWEQYFGPGTRLTVT.

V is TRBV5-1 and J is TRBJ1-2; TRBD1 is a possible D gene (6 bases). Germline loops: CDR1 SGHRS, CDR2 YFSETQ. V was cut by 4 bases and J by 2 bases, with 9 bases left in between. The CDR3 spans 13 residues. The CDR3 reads CASSRDTNYGYTF. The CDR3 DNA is TGCGCCAGCAGCCGGGACACCAACTATGGCTACACCTTC.

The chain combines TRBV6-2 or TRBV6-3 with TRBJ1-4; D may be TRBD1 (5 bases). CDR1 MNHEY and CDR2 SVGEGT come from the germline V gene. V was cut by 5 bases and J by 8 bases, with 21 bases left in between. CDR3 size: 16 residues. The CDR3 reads CASSTTRGGAEEKLFF. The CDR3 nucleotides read TGTGCCAGCAGTACCACCCGAGGAGGGGCCGAGGAAAAACTGTTTTTT.

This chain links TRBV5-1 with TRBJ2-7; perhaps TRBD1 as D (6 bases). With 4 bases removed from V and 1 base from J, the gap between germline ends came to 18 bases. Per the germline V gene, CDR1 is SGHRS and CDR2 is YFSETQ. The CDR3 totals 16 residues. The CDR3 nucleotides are TGCGCCAGCAGCCCCGTCAGAGGGCAGGGGTCCTACGAGCAGTACTTC. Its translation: CASSPVRGQGSYEQYF.

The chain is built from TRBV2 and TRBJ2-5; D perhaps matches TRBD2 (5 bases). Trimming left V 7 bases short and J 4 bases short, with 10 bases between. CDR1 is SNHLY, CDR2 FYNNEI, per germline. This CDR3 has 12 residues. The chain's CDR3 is CASTPLAETQYF. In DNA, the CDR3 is TGTGCCAGCACCCCGCTAGCAGAGACCCAGTACTTC. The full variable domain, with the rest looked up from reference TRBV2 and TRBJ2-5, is EPEVTQTPSHQVTQMGQEVILRCVPISNHLYFYWYRQILGQKVEFLVSFYNNEISEKSEIFDDQFSVERPDGSNFTLKIRSTKLEDSAMYFCASTPLAETQYFGPGTRLLVL.

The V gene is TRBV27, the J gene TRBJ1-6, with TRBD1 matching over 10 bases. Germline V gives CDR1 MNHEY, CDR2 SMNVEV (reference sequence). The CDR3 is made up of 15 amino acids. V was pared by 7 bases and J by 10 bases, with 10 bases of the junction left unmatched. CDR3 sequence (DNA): TGTGCCAGCACCATCTATGGGACAGGGGACTCACCCCTCCACTTT. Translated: CASTIYGTGDSPLHF.